This entry describes one T cell receptor (beta chain). Antigen: not known. DNA at about 190 ng, 25,000 to 35,000 T cell genomes, went into sorted-subset replicate PCRs. Libraries were prepared by immunoSEQ multiplex PCR; TCRdb keeps only in-frame clonotypes and omits some of them. The sample lists millions of clones; 90% to 95% were seen once. This entry belongs to a study of shared clonotypes between healthy human individuals. Overall study results and limits: The small donor group covered limited genetic and exposure diversity.

Trimming took off 6 bases at V and 1 base at J, with 7 bases between the two ends. Germline-derived CDR1 and CDR2 are KGHSH and LQKENI. This CDR3 is built from 13 residues. V usage is TRBV18 and J usage is TRBJ1-3; D is unclear. Input material: naive CD4+ T cells from PBMCs. Subset reported: CD45RA+ positively selected. This TCR came from a man aged 18 to 30 in good health. Some clones in this sample may be carry-over from other donors' samples. Here the CDR3 DNA reads TGTGCCAGCTCTCGGGGTTCTGGAAACACCATATATTTT. It is translated as CASSRGSGNTIYF.